Presented here are 24 T cell receptor beta chains from one specimen sequenced in a study of a mutant IDH1 vaccine in newly diagnosed glioma. Measured with immunoSEQ multiplex PCR; TCRdb has only the in-frame clones, and not every one. The sample gives fewer than 100,000 clones, 70% to 90% of which show up once; under 0.7% is in the top ten. Time point defined: baseline, week 1 (first vaccination visit). Regarding treatment: pre-vaccination baseline after standard-of-care therapy. The sequencing here drew on PBMCs, taken from a glioma patient treated with radiotherapy, temozolomide or both. All receptors come from a woman aged 50 to 60 with glioma.

The rearrangement joins TRBV7-9 to TRBJ1-2, with D possibly matching TRBD1 (5 bases). The CDR3 length is 13 residues. The V gene's germline CDR1 is SEHNR and CDR2 FQNEAQ (reference sequence). V was clipped by 5 bases and J by 6 bases, with 13 bases between them. The CDR3 sequence is CASSPGLGDGYTF. The CDR3 nucleotides are TGTGCCAGCAGCCCCGGGCTGGGGGATGGCTACACCTTC. Based on the CDR3 plus reference TRBV7-9 and TRBJ1-2, the full variable domain is DTGVSQNPRHKITKRGQNVTFRCDPISEHNRLYWYRQTLGQGPEFLTYFQNEAQLEKSRLLSDRFSAERPKGSFSTLEIQRTEQGDSAMYLCASSPGLGDGYTFGSGTRLTVV.

The CDR3 sequence: CASMENTEAFF. The CDR3 DNA follows: TGTGCCAGCATGGAGAACACTGAAGCTTTCTTT. The V gene is TRBV28, the J gene TRBJ1-1; D uncertain. Trimming removed 7 bases at V and 1 base at J, with 4 bases between. The germline V gene has CDR1 MDHEN and CDR2 SYDVKM. The CDR3 contains 11 residues.

The rearrangement joins TRBV10-2 to TRBJ1-5; 10 nucleotides line up with TRBD1. The CDR3 spans 13 residues. Trimming at V came to 4 bases and at J to 6 bases, leaving 0 bases not matched to a gene. Germline CDR1 WSHSY, CDR2 SAAADI. The CDR3 DNA reads TGCGCCAGCAGTGGACAGGGGGCTCAGCCCCAGCATTTT. Translated, it gives CASSGQGAQPQHF.

The chain employs TRBV19 and TRBJ2-7; TRBD1 is a possible D gene (6 bases). The CDR3 loop spans 13 amino acids. The V end was cut by 1 base, the J end by 6 bases, with 10 bases between. Per germline, CDR1 LNHDA and CDR2 SQIVND (reference sequence). In nucleotides, the CDR3 is TGTGCCAGTAGTATAGCCTCAGGGGCCGAGCAGTACTTC. It is translated as CASSIASGAEQYF.

The rearrangement joins TRBV6-1 to TRBJ2-7; D gene uncertain. Germline CDR1 reads MNHNS; CDR2 reads SASEGT. This CDR3 region has 13 residues. Trimming cost V 3 bases and J 2 bases, with 8 bases left between them. The CDR3 DNA follows: TGTGCCAGCAGTGAGAGTGTAACCTACGAGCAGTACTTC. It is translated as CASSESVTYEQYF.

To note about this clone: At one of its ends the junction is not consistent with the germline gene, which may arise from a read error. The chain is built from TRBV7-7 and TRBJ2-7; the D is unclear. The CDR3 is 16 amino acids. The germline V gene encodes CDR1 SSHAT and CDR2 FNYEAQ (reference sequence). The CDR3 DNA reads TGTGCTAGCAGCTTAGAGTTCGCCAGCGACCCTCGGGAGCAGTACTTC. This translates into CASSLEFASDPREQYF.

The genes are TRBV29-1 and TRBJ2-3; possibly TRBD1 or TRBD2 for D (6 bases each). This CDR3 has 13 residues. V gave up 4 bases and J gave up 3 bases, with 11 bases separating them. CDR1 is SQVTM and CDR2 is ANQGSEA in the germline V gene. CDR3 in amino acids: CSVARGHTDTQYF. The CDR3 DNA is TGCAGCGTTGCCCGGGGGCATACAGATACGCAGTATTTT.

This clone is a singleton in its sample. The chain is built from TRBV25-1 and TRBJ1-1, with TRBD1 matching 9 bases. The germline gives CDR1 MGHDK, CDR2 SYGVNS. V lost 7 bases and J lost 4; bases outside the gene matches: 4. The CDR3 totals 13 residues. The CDR3 coding sequence is TGTGCCAGCACCCCGACAGGGGGCACTGAAGCTTTCTTT. Its translation: CASTPTGGTEAFF.

This clone was counted once. The rearrangement joins TRBV30 to TRBJ2-3; 8 bases agree with TRBD2. The trim removed 4 bases at V and 3 bases at J, leaving 3 bases unmatched. Germline CDR1 and CDR2: GTSNPN and SVGIG (reference sequence). The CDR3 is made up of 13 amino acids. CDR3 sequence reads: CAWTTGGTDTQYF. The CDR3 nucleotides read TGTGCCTGGACCACGGGAGGGACAGATACGCAGTATTTT.

The chain carries TRBV5-1 and TRBJ2-2; tentative D call: TRBD2 (6 bases). Germline V CDR1 and CDR2: SGHRS, YFSETQ. Trimming pared 4 bases from V and 6 bases from J, leaving 7 bases between. This CDR3 comprises 12 residues. This chain's CDR3 is CASSRGSGELFF. The CDR3 bases are TGCGCCAGCAGCCGGGGGTCCGGGGAGCTGTTTTTT.

This clone occurred once. The CDR3 protein is CASSPRDRMYSPLHF. In nucleotides, the CDR3 is TGTGCCAGCAGCCCCCGGGACAGAATGTATTCACCCCTCCACTTT. The V and J genes are TRBV14 and TRBJ1-6; 7 bases fit TRBD1. This CDR3 is 15 amino acids long. The J segment lost 8 bases and the V segment lost 4 bases, leaving 8 bases of the junction unmatched. Germline V CDR1 and CDR2: SGHDN, FVKESK.

J is TRBJ2-3 and V is TRBV18; D is uncertain. Trimming removed 4 bases at V and 2 bases at J, with 10 bases between. CDR1 and CDR2 (germline): KGHSH, LQKENI. The CDR3 is 14 residues long. The CDR3 coding sequence is TGTGCCAGCTCACTAGAAAGACACACAGATACGCAGTATTTT. Protein product: CASSLERHTDTQYF.

The chain is built from TRBV30 and TRBJ1-5; weak D call: TRBD1 (5 bases). V was trimmed by 2 bases and J by 5 bases, leaving 13 bases between them. The CDR3 runs 14 residues. Germline V gives CDR1 GTSNPN, CDR2 SVGIG (reference sequence). The CDR3 nucleotides read TGTGCCTGGAGTAGGGGTCGGGTGGATCAGCCCCAGCATTTT. Its protein product is CAWSRGRVDQPQHF.

This rearrangement joins TRBV5-5 to TRBJ1-2; D is undetermined. The germline V gene encodes CDR1 SGHKS and CDR2 YYEKEE (reference sequence). V was shortened by 4 bases and J by 7 bases, with 14 bases between the two germline ends. The CDR3 length is 13 residues. The DNA for the CDR3 is TGTGCCAGCAGCAACAAAGTGCTCTCTGGCTACACCTTC. Translation: CASSNKVLSGYTF.

The chain employs TRBV6-1 and TRBJ1-2, with TRBD1 matching over 9 bases. The CDR3 consists of 13 residues. With 6 bases clipped from V and 5 bases from J, the junction kept 4 bases outside the gene matches. Germline CDR1 MNHNS, CDR2 SASEGT. The CDR3 region is CASRTTGGYGYTF. Here the CDR3 DNA reads TGTGCCAGCAGAACGACAGGGGGGTATGGCTACACCTTC.

The sample holds one count of this clone. The chain combines TRBV6-1 with TRBJ1-1; TRBD1 aligns across 7 bases. Trimming at V came to 5 bases and at J to 5 bases, leaving 11 bases not matched to a gene. The germline CDR1 and CDR2 sequences are MNHNS and SASEGT. This CDR3 spans 15 amino acids. CDR3 region: CASSKETGAETEAFF. The CDR3 region has the DNA TGTGCCAGCAGTAAAGAAACAGGGGCGGAAACTGAAGCTTTCTTT.

The chain uses TRBV10-3 and TRBJ2-5; D remains ambiguous. The CDR3 totals 13 residues. V was clipped by 7 bases and J by 3 bases, with 12 bases between them. CDR1 is ENHRY, CDR2 SYGVKD, per germline. This chain's CDR3 is CAINGNSEETQYF. The CDR3 nucleotides are TGTGCCATCAACGGCAACAGCGAAGAGACCCAGTACTTC.

The sample holds one count of this clone. The chain employs TRBV28 and TRBJ1-3; tentative D call: TRBD1 (5 bases). Germline V gene lookup returns CDR1 MDHEN and CDR2 SYDVKM. Trimming left V 6 bases short and J 1 base short, with 22 bases between. The CDR3 length is 18 residues. CDR3 nucleotide sequence: TGTGCCAGCAGCGCCGCGCCTGGGACGGTTTTTTCTGGAAACACCATATATTTT. Translation: CASSAAPGTVFSGNTIYF.

Comment on this clone: The CDR3 does not close with the conserved phenylalanine or tryptophan, likely indicating a read error. The DNA is omitted, as the CDR3 cannot be located on it reliably, and the CDR3 follows TCRdb's listing. The CDR3 loop reads CASSQGTAPVVYL. This rearrangement joins TRBV23-1 to TRBJ1-1. TRBV23-1 is labeled an ORF, and its function is uncertain. With termini counted, the CDR3 has 13 amino acids.

This chain links TRBV28 with TRBJ2-3, with D possibly matching TRBD2 (5 bases). The CDR3 is made up of 12 amino acids. V was cut by 6 bases and J by 8 bases, with 12 bases left in between. Germline V lookup: CDR1 MDHEN, CDR2 SYDVKM. The DNA of the CDR3 is TGTGCCAGCAGGTCCGGAGCGGCTACGCAGTATTTT. Its protein is CASRSGAATQYF.

The rearrangement joins TRBV7-9 to TRBJ2-3; D is perhaps TRBD2 (5 bases). This CDR3 comprises 16 residues. CDR1 SEHNR and CDR2 FQNEAQ come from the germline V gene (reference sequence). Trimming stripped 4 bases from V and 2 bases from J, with 16 bases between. CDR3 sequence reads: CASSSPGGWVTDTQYF. The CDR3 DNA follows: TGTGCCAGCAGCTCACCAGGAGGATGGGTCACAGATACGCAGTATTTT.

The CDR3 reads CASSEGNQPQHF. For the CDR3, the DNA is TGCGCCAGCAGTGAAGGCAATCAGCCCCAGCATTTT. This chain links TRBV10-1 with TRBJ1-5; D gene ambiguous. CDR3 length equals 12 residues. The germline CDR1 and CDR2 sequences are WNHNN and SYGVQD (reference sequence). Trimming stripped 3 bases from V and 2 bases from J, with 2 bases between.

In this sample, this clone turned up once. The chain has TRBV5-4 and TRBJ2-3; unclear D gene. V was trimmed by 0 bases and J by 1 base, leaving 15 bases between them. The CDR3 covers 17 residues. Germline V lookup: CDR1 SGHNT, CDR2 YYREEE (reference sequence). This chain's CDR3 is CASSLDLVRSRTDTQYF. CDR3 bases: TGTGCCAGCAGCTTGGACCTAGTGAGGAGTCGCACAGATACGCAGTATTTT.

The chain combines TRBV2 with TRBJ1-5; D might be TRBD1 (5 bases). V gave up 4 bases and J gave up 0 bases, with 7 bases separating them. This CDR3 is 14 amino acids long. Germline loops: CDR1 SNHLY, CDR2 FYNNEI. In DNA, the CDR3 is TGTGCCAGCAGTGCCGACAGTAGCAATCAGCCCCAGCATTTT. This gives the protein CASSADSSNQPQHF. The full variable domain, rest sourced from reference TRBV2 and TRBJ1-5, is EPEVTQTPSHQVTQMGQEVILRCVPISNHLYFYWYRQILGQKVEFLVSFYNNEISEKSEIFDDQFSVERPDGSNFTLKIRSTKLEDSAMYFCASSADSSNQPQHFGDGTRLSIL.